What follows describes a single T cell receptor beta chain. Its antigen is unknown. Subsequent to a culture period of more than 8 days, CD4+ T cells were isolated. Trimming cost V 5 bases and J 5 bases; bases outside gene matches: 5. CDR1 KGHSH and CDR2 LQKENI come from the germline V gene. The CDR3 length is 13 residues. This record comes from a study of vaccination effects on CD4 cells after COVID-19. Only in-frame clones appear in the TCRdb table, and some are missing; sequencing was by immunoSEQ multiplex PCR. Counted here are 32,000 or so clones, 68% occurring once; the ten biggest clones make up 3.5% to 4.5%.

This chain joins TRBV18 and TRBJ2-5; 7 bases are shared with TRBD1. This sample comprised CD4+ T cells from PBMCs cultured without peptide, obtained before COVID-19 vaccination. This sequence was found in a human donor who received a COVID-19 vaccine. The CDR3: CASSGQEEETQYF. The CDR3 DNA follows: TGTGCCAGCTCAGGACAGGAAGAGGAGACCCAGTACTTC.